Each of the 20 T cell receptor beta chains below was sequenced from the same sample in a study of siplizumab effects on memory and regulatory T cells. Clones were read by immunoSEQ multiplex PCR, and TCRdb kept only the in-frame ones, dropping some. The sample has about 110,000 clones, roughly 92% seen once. Source material: CD4+ T cells sorted from blood. The source of these receptors is a human donor in good health.

V gene TRBV27 combines with J gene TRBJ2-3; D unclear. The CDR3 consists of 14 residues. Germline V gene sequence: CDR1 MNHEY, CDR2 SMNVEV (reference sequence). Trimming removed 8 bases at V and 0 bases at J, with 12 bases between. The CDR3 loop reads CASSGYTSTDTQYF. DNA of the CDR3: TGTGCCAGCTCCGGTTACACTAGCACAGATACGCAGTATTTT.

CDR3 region: CASSLEGYEQYF. The DNA for the CDR3 is TGCGCCAGCAGCCTCGAGGGCTACGAGCAGTACTTC. V is TRBV5-1 and J is TRBJ2-7; D perhaps matches TRBD2 (5 bases). V was shortened by 4 bases and J by 3 bases, with 8 bases between the two germline ends. This CDR3 comprises 12 residues. Per the germline V gene, CDR1 is SGHRS and CDR2 is YFSETQ.

The table lists this clone with a count of one. This rearrangement joins TRBV2 to TRBJ1-2, with D possibly being TRBD1 (5 bases). In germline, CDR1 is SNHLY, CDR2 FYNNEI. V gave up 6 bases and J gave up 8 bases, with 22 bases separating them. This CDR3 contains 15 residues. The DNA of the CDR3 is TGTGCCAGCAGAGAGGACTACTTTGGGTGGGGGGGCTACACCTTC. It is translated as CASREDYFGWGGYTF.

The J gene is TRBJ1-5, the V gene TRBV6-1; perhaps TRBD1 as D (5 bases). Germline lookup yields CDR1 MNHNS and CDR2 SASEGT. The ends were cut back, 4 bases at V and 4 bases at J, with 20 bases in the middle. The CDR3 runs to 17 residues. The CDR3 DNA reads as TGTGCCAGCAGTGTACTCCAATCCCCCAGGGTGAATCAGCCCCAGCATTTT. It translates to CASSVLQSPRVNQPQHF.

The chain employs TRBV6-5 and TRBJ2-7; a weak D match, TRBD2 (5 bases). The V gene lost 0 bases and the J gene lost 0 bases, with 12 bases spanning the gap. The V gene's germline CDR1 is MNHEY and CDR2 SVGAGI. There are 16 residues in the CDR3. DNA for the CDR3: TGTGCCAGCAGTTACTCCCAGGCCGGGAACTCCTACGAGCAGTACTTC. It codes for CASSYSQAGNSYEQYF.

The chain couples TRBV18 to TRBJ2-1; TRBD2 agrees at 9 bases. The CDR3 spans 16 residues. Germline loops: CDR1 KGHSH, CDR2 LQKENI. J was trimmed by 9 bases and V by 5 bases; bases with no gene match: 14. In DNA form, the CDR3 reads TGTGCCAGCTCATCCCAACCCGGGACTAGCTTAGGTGAGCAGTTCTTC. Translating gives CASSSQPGTSLGEQFF.

Comments on this clone: The same CDR3 is also encoded by other DNA sequences in this sample. The V gene is TRBV6-5, the J gene TRBJ1-2; D gene unclear. The CDR3 runs 14 residues. The germline V and J ends were trimmed by 0 bases and 2 bases, with 7 bases remaining between them. CDR1 MNHEY and CDR2 SVGAGI come from the germline V gene. This chain's CDR3 is CASSYSRRNYGYTF. The DNA of the CDR3 is TGTGCCAGCAGTTACTCCCGCAGAAACTATGGCTACACCTTC.

The rearrangement links TRBV5-4 to TRBJ2-5; the match to TRBD2 covers 8 bases. Germline trimming cut 0 bases from V and 5 bases from J; bases unmatched to any gene: 9. This CDR3 comprises 16 residues. Germline V gives CDR1 SGHNT, CDR2 YYREEE (reference sequence). The CDR3 protein is CASSLGSGASLETQYF. The CDR3 DNA follows: TGTGCCAGCAGCTTGGGTAGCGGGGCATCTTTGGAGACCCAGTACTTC.

The chain combines TRBV7-9 with TRBJ2-5; 12 nucleotides align to TRBD2. The CDR3 has 16 amino acids. From germline, CDR1 is SEHNR and CDR2 FQNEAQ (reference sequence). V shed 5 bases, J shed 2 bases, and the junction held 6 bases outside the gene matches. The CDR3 sequence is CASSEMTSGGQETQYF. CDR3 in DNA: TGTGCCAGCAGCGAAATGACTAGCGGGGGACAAGAGACCCAGTACTTC.

This chain joins TRBV25-1 and TRBJ1-1, with TRBD1 as a possible D gene (5 bases). The germline V gene has CDR1 MGHDK and CDR2 SYGVNS. The V end lost 7 bases, the J end lost 7 bases, and 19 bases lay between the germline ends. The CDR3 consists of 14 residues. In DNA, the CDR3 is TGTGCCAGCATCCCAAGTGGCGGGGCGCGTGAAGCTTTCTTT. Protein product: CASIPSGGAREAFF. Looking up the rest from reference TRBV25-1 and TRBJ1-1 gives the full variable domain: EADIYQTPRYLVIGTGKKITLECSQTMGHDKMYWYQQDPGMELHLIHYSYGVNSTEKGDLSSESTVSRIRTEHFPLTLESARPSHTSQYLCASIPSGGAREAFFGQGTRLTVV.

The chain has TRBV6-1 and TRBJ1-1; D remains unclear. CDR1 and CDR2 from the germline V gene are MNHNS and SASEGT. The CDR3 runs 13 residues. V was clipped by 1 base and J by 1 base, with 4 bases between them. The CDR3 DNA reads TGTGCCAGCAGTGAAGGGTGGAACACTGAAGCTTTCTTT. This encodes CASSEGWNTEAFF.

This chain links TRBV18 with TRBJ1-1, with 8 nucleotides matching TRBD1. Germline V gene sequence: CDR1 KGHSH, CDR2 LQKENI. The length of the CDR3 is 14 residues. Trimming took 4 bases from V and 1 from J; bases not matched to a gene: 2. CDR3 DNA sequence: TGTGCCAGCTCACAGGGACAGGCGAACACTGAAGCTTTCTTT. This sequence encodes CASSQGQANTEAFF.

The V and J genes are TRBV2 and TRBJ1-4, with 8 bases matching TRBD1. V lost 6 bases and J lost 7; bases outside the gene matches: 10. The CDR3 sequence is 15 residues long. Germline CDR1 is SNHLY and CDR2 is FYNNEI. The CDR3 is CASSLDRGESEKLFF. The CDR3 DNA is TGTGCCAGCAGCCTTGACAGGGGTGAGAGTGAAAAACTGTTTTTT.

The chain employs TRBV18 and TRBJ2-1; the D is unclear. Trimming took off 2 bases at V and 6 bases at J, with 20 bases between the two ends. This CDR3 spans 17 amino acids. Germline CDR1 KGHSH, CDR2 LQKENI. DNA for the CDR3: TGTGCCAGCTCACCAGGGTCAGGCCTAGGTTCTCGCAATGAGCAGTTCTTC. It yields the protein CASSPGSGLGSRNEQFF.

The genes are TRBV6-6 and TRBJ2-3, with D hard to call. This CDR3 is 12 amino acids long. The germline V gene encodes CDR1 MNHNY and CDR2 SVGAGI (reference sequence). V shed 6 bases and J shed 5 bases, with 9 bases lying between them. The CDR3: CASSPGIDTQYF. The CDR3 DNA is TGTGCCAGCAGCCCCGGAATAGATACGCAGTATTTT.

The J gene is TRBJ1-6, the V gene TRBV6-5; 8 nucleotides agree with TRBD1. Trimming removed 9 bases from V and 5 bases from J; junction bases left unmatched: 9. The CDR3 extends over 15 amino acids. Germline CDR1 reads MNHEY; CDR2 reads SVGAGI. Here the CDR3 reads CASRVQGVDNSPLHF. The CDR3 DNA reads as TGTGCCAGTAGGGTACAGGGGGTCGATAATTCACCCCTCCACTTT.

This chain uses TRBV7-9 with TRBJ2-7; D ambiguous. The V gene's germline CDR1 is SEHNR and CDR2 FQNEAQ (reference sequence). There are 14 residues in the CDR3. V was trimmed by 2 bases and J by 3 bases, leaving 11 bases between them. The CDR3 coding sequence is TGTGCCAGCAGCTTAAGTCCAGGCCACTACGAGCAGTACTTC. This translates into CASSLSPGHYEQYF.

The chain is built from TRBV14 and TRBJ2-3; no reliable D call. Trimming cost V 0 bases and J 1 base, with 5 bases left between them. The germline gives CDR1 SGHDN, CDR2 FVKESK. The length of the CDR3 is 14 residues. The CDR3 DNA reads as TGTGCCAGCAGCCAAGATCCAGGCACAGATACGCAGTATTTT. Its protein is CASSQDPGTDTQYF.

The V call is TRBV5-1, the J call TRBJ2-3, with 13 bases fitting TRBD2. The V gene's germline CDR1 is SGHRS and CDR2 YFSETQ. V was pared by 3 bases and J by 2 bases, with 3 bases of the junction left unmatched. The CDR3 runs 16 residues. The CDR3 DNA reads as TGCGCCAGCAGCTCCGGGACTAGCGGGGACACAGATACGCAGTATTTT. Its translation: CASSSGTSGDTDTQYF.

Concerning this clone: The CDR3 carries no conserved terminal phenylalanine or tryptophan, so it likely arises from a read error. It is unclear where the CDR3 begins or ends on the DNA, so no DNA is shown, and the CDR3 is as TCRdb lists it. The V gene is TRBV6-5, the J gene TRBJ2-7. Termini included, the CDR3 measures 11 amino acids. Germline lookup yields CDR1 MNHEY and CDR2 SVGAGI. The CDR3 is CASRTGTEVWP.